Below are 27 T cell receptor beta chains sequenced from a single sample in a study of Graves' ophthalmopathy and Graves' hyperthyroidism. Amplified material comprised TCR beta CDR3 regions derived from RNA transcripts. After a first-round RT-PCR with HTBI primers, a second-round multiplex PCR was run. TCRdb fed the multiplex PCR reads into MiXCR, producing one record per CDR3 protein. The sample lists 600,000 to 700,000 distinct CDR3 sequences, under 50% occurring once. The sample consisted of peripheral blood. The origin of the receptors is an adult man with Graves' ophthalmopathy.

The table lists this clonotype with many counts. The CDR3 is CASSRDRGDYGYTF. The CDR3 DNA is TGTGCCAGCAGCCGAGACAGGGGGGACTATGGCTACACCTTC. The V gene is TRBV7-2, the J gene TRBJ1-2; TRBD1 matches 9 bases. Germline values: CDR1 SGHTA, CDR2 FQGNSA. The V segment lost 5 bases and the J segment 3 bases; nucleotides outside the gene matches: 4. There are 14 residues in the CDR3. Full variable domain (remainder filled in from reference TRBV7-2 and TRBJ1-2): GAGVSQSPSNKVTEKGKDVELRCDPISGHTALYWYRQSLGQGLEFLIYFQGNSAPDKSGLPSDRFSAERTGGSVSTLTIQRTQQEDSAVYLCASSRDRGDYGYTFGSGTRLTVV.

Of note for this clonotype: It may be a read error: a sequence one base away is much more abundant. This rearrangement joins TRBV20-1 to TRBJ1-4, with D unresolved. The CDR3 has 12 residues. Germline assignment: CDR1 DFQATT and CDR2 SNEGSKA (reference sequence). V was cut by 5 bases and J by 7 bases, with 11 bases left in between. The CDR3 here is CSAGMDFEKLFF. In nucleotides, the CDR3 is TGCAGTGCTGGAATGGACTTTGAAAAACTGTTTTTT.

Many counts were recorded for this clonotype. The chain employs TRBV10-2 and TRBJ2-7, with D unclear. The CDR3 loop spans 11 amino acids. Germline V lookup: CDR1 WSHSY, CDR2 SAAADI. V was trimmed by 3 bases and J by 2 bases, leaving 2 bases between them. The CDR3 is CASSDTYEQYF. The DNA of the CDR3 is TGCGCCAGCAGTGATACCTACGAGCAGTACTTC.

In its sample, this clonotype was seen many times. The chain has TRBV6-5 and TRBJ1-4, with no clear D. V was pared by 5 bases and J by 7 bases, with 17 bases between. Per germline, CDR1 MNHEY and CDR2 SVGAGI. The CDR3 runs to 15 residues. CDR3 protein: CASSRASVGSEKLFF. CDR3 sequence (DNA): TGTGCCAGCAGTCGGGCGTCGGTTGGTAGTGAAAAACTGTTTTTT.

There are many counts of this clonotype. The V and J genes are TRBV7-6 and TRBJ2-6; 13 bases agree with TRBD2. This CDR3 has 18 residues. V lost 3 bases, J lost 1 base, and 3 bases stayed unmatched. CDR1 is SGHVS, CDR2 FNYEAQ, per germline. CDR3 protein: CASSFGLAGVSGANVLTF. CDR3 nucleotides: TGTGCCAGCAGCTTTGGACTAGCGGGGGTATCTGGGGCCAACGTCCTGACTTTC.

The chain links TRBV7-2 to TRBJ1-5; D uncertain. V dropped 3 bases and J dropped 5 bases, with 8 bases sitting between them. The CDR3 covers 13 residues. CDR1 SGHTA and CDR2 FQGNSA come from the germline V gene. The CDR3 reads CASSFREYQPQHF. CDR3 in DNA: TGTGCCAGCAGCTTCCGGGAATATCAGCCCCAGCATTTT.

As to this clonotype: A junction boundary mismatches the germline segment, possibly from a read error. V gene TRBV2 combines with J gene TRBJ2-3, with D perhaps matching TRBD1 (6 bases). The CDR3 spans 12 residues. The germline CDR1 and CDR2 sequences are SNHLY and FYNNEI. CDR3 in DNA: TGTGCCAGCAGTACCCGGACAGCTACGCAGTATTTT. Encoded protein: CASSTRTATQYF.

This clonotype was detected many times. The chain links TRBV20-1 to TRBJ1-4, with 8 bases fitting TRBD1. V shed 5 bases, J shed 5 bases, and the junction held 7 bases outside the gene matches. The CDR3 is 14 residues long. Germline CDR1 DFQATT, CDR2 SNEGSKA (reference sequence). The CDR3 nucleotides read TGCAGTGCTCGCCGTCGACAGGGGAATGAAAAACTGTTTTTT. It codes for CSARRRQGNEKLFF.

Ten or more counts support this clonotype. The genes are TRBV19 and TRBJ1-6; TRBD1 agrees at 7 bases. J lost 7 bases, V lost 9 bases, and 12 bases had no gene match. Germline values: CDR1 LNHDA, CDR2 SQIVND (reference sequence). The length of the CDR3 is 15 residues. CDR3 nucleotides: TGTGCCAGCGGAAAGACGGGACAGTCGAATTCACCCCTCCACTTT. Translating gives CASGKTGQSNSPLHF.

Of note for this clonotype: A much larger clone sits a single nucleotide away, making a read error possible. J is TRBJ1-1 and V is TRBV14; tentatively, D is TRBD1 (5 bases). The CDR3 covers 15 residues. V gave up 0 bases and J gave up 1 base, with 9 bases separating them. In germline, CDR1 is SGHDN, CDR2 FVKESK. The CDR3 reads CASSQEWGTNTEAFF. The CDR3 DNA reads as TGTGCCAGCAGCCAAGAGTGGGGGACGAACACTGAAGCTTTCTTT.

This clonotype was seen at least ten times. J is TRBJ1-5 and V is TRBV19; D gene uncertain. Looked up from germline, CDR1 is LNHDA and CDR2 is SQIVND (reference sequence). V lost 0 bases and J 8 bases, leaving 5 bases between the germline ends. The CDR3 extends over 12 amino acids. The CDR3 coding sequence is TGTGCCAGTAGTATAGATCGTAAGCCCCAGCATTTT. This translates into CASSIDRKPQHF.

The rearrangement joins TRBV20-1 to TRBJ1-5; a possible D gene is TRBD1 (6 bases). This CDR3 comprises 12 residues. Trimming took 5 bases from V and 9 from J, leaving 14 bases between them. The germline gives CDR1 DFQATT, CDR2 SNEGSKA (reference sequence). CDR3 nucleotide sequence: TGCAGTGCTTACAGGGTTCTAGGGCCCCAGCATTTT. Encoded protein: CSAYRVLGPQHF.

This clonotype was counted ten times or more. The V call is TRBV9, the J call TRBJ2-5, with TRBD2 identical over 10 bases. Germline V gene data show CDR1 as SGDLS and CDR2 as YYNGEE. The CDR3 length is 16 residues. V shed 4 bases, J shed 0 bases, and the junction held 6 bases outside the gene matches. CDR3 sequence (DNA): TGTGCCAGCAGCCGGCGGACTAGCGGAGACCAAGAGACCCAGTACTTC. This codes for CASSRRTSGDQETQYF.

Concerning this clonotype: Since a much larger clone is just one base distant, this may be a read error. It is likely a read error, because the conserved phenylalanine at the end of the CDR3 is missing. The chain is built from TRBV12-3 or TRBV12-4 and TRBJ1-1; TRBD1 is a possible D gene (6 bases). Trimming removed 5 bases at V and 0 bases at J, with 13 bases between. This CDR3 comprises 15 residues. The CDR3: CASSTGGLLNTEAFL. The CDR3 coding sequence is TGTGCCAGCAGTACGGGGGGCCTGCTGAACACTGAAGCTTTCCTT.

A remark on this clonotype: Sequence at one end of the junction differs from germline and may be a read error. The gene calls are TRBV7-9 and TRBJ1-2; a possible D gene is TRBD1 (5 bases). In germline, CDR1 is SEHNR, CDR2 FQNEAQ (reference sequence). This CDR3 has 15 amino acids. The CDR3 DNA reads as TGTGCCGGCAGCTCAGGACATGGAAATAACTATGGCTACACCTTC. Its protein is CAGSSGHGNNYGYTF.

The V gene is TRBV7-9, the J gene TRBJ1-5, with no clear D. Trimming removed 9 bases from V and 5 bases from J, with 14 bases in between. Per the germline V gene, CDR1 is SEHNR and CDR2 is FQNEAQ (reference sequence). This CDR3 contains 13 residues. CDR3 sequence reads: CASSPTNYQPQHF. CDR3 nucleotides: TGTGCCAGTTCACCTACGAATTATCAGCCCCAGCATTTT. Variable domain in full (rest from reference TRBV7-9 and TRBJ1-5): DTGVSQNPRHKITKRGQNVTFRCDPISEHNRLYWYRQTLGQGPEFLTYFQNEAQLEKSRLLSDRFSAERPKGSFSTLEIQRTEQGDSAMYLCASSPTNYQPQHFGDGTRLSIL.

The sample holds many counts of this clonotype. The chain joins TRBV12-3 or TRBV12-4 to TRBJ1-6, with D possibly being TRBD1 (5 bases). The CDR3 totals 15 residues. V lost 6 bases to trimming and J lost 7 bases, with 16 bases between them. CDR3 amino acids: CASSLGGWANSPLHF. CDR3 in DNA: TGTGCCAGCAGCTTGGGGGGGTGGGCGAATTCACCCCTCCACTTT.

The rearrangement links TRBV30 to TRBJ2-7; D might be TRBD1 (6 bases). Germline CDR1 GTSNPN, CDR2 SVGIG (reference sequence). This CDR3 spans 12 amino acids. With 2 bases removed from V and 11 bases from J, the gap between germline ends came to 16 bases. CDR3 residues: CAWSTGILSEYF. For the CDR3, the DNA is TGTGCCTGGAGTACAGGGATACTATCTGAGTACTTC.

This clonotype was detected only a few times. The chain carries TRBV20-1 and TRBJ1-6; D possibly corresponds to TRBD1 (5 bases). Germline V CDR1 and CDR2: DFQATT, SNEGSKA (reference sequence). The CDR3 spans 18 residues. Trimming removed 1 base from V and 0 bases from J, with 16 bases in between. The CDR3 spells CSARGRFGGSSYNSPLHF. In nucleotides, the CDR3 is TGCAGTGCTAGAGGTCGCTTTGGGGGAAGCTCCTATAATTCACCCCTCCACTTT.

V is TRBV20-1 and J is TRBJ1-3; D call uncertain. The V end was cut by 8 bases, the J end by 4 bases, with 18 bases between. The germline V gene encodes CDR1 DFQATT and CDR2 SNEGSKA (reference sequence). The CDR3 contains 14 residues. The CDR3 sequence: CSTRRKGWGNTIYF. CDR3 coding DNA: TGCAGTACACGGAGGAAGGGATGGGGAAACACCATATATTTT.

This clonotype appeared a few times. The V and J genes are TRBV4-1 and TRBJ1-1; D unresolved. Germline V gives CDR1 MGHRA, CDR2 YSYEKL. With 1 base removed from V and 6 bases from J, the gap between germline ends came to 12 bases. CDR3 length: 14 residues. Here the CDR3 reads CASSQVFLRAEAFF. CDR3 in DNA: TGCGCCAGCAGCCAAGTTTTCCTTCGCGCTGAAGCTTTCTTT.

In its sample, this clonotype was seen many times. The chain joins TRBV15 to TRBJ1-4; D gene ambiguous. This CDR3 has 15 amino acids. V dropped 3 bases and J dropped 8 bases, with 16 bases sitting between them. Germline CDR1 reads LNHNV; CDR2 reads YYDKDF (reference sequence). As DNA, the CDR3 is TGTGCCACCAGCAGGGGTCGGATCCGTGGGGAAAAACTGTTTTTT. It is translated as CATSRGRIRGEKLFF.

This clonotype occurred many times. The rearrangement links TRBV25-1 to TRBJ1-5; D uncertain. Germline-derived CDR1 and CDR2 are MGHDK and SYGVNS. V shed 2 bases and J shed 3 bases, with 8 bases lying between them. This CDR3 has 14 residues. The CDR3 nucleotides are TGTGCCAGCAGTGAAGGGCGGCACAATCAGCCCCAGCATTTT. Its translation is CASSEGRHNQPQHF.

This clonotype appeared many times. The chain recombines TRBV2 with TRBJ1-2; D ambiguous. Germline CDR1 SNHLY, CDR2 FYNNEI. V lost 7 bases to trimming and J lost 2 bases, with 8 bases between them. There are 12 residues in the CDR3. The chain's CDR3 is CASILENYGYTF. The CDR3 nucleotides read TGTGCCAGCATCCTGGAGAACTATGGCTACACCTTC. The variable domain in full, completed from reference TRBV2 and TRBJ1-2, reads EPEVTQTPSHQVTQMGQEVILRCVPISNHLYFYWYRQILGQKVEFLVSFYNNEISEKSEIFDDQFSVERPDGSNFTLKIRSTKLEDSAMYFCASILENYGYTFGSGTRLTVV.

This rearrangement joins TRBV5-1 to TRBJ1-2; no clear D. The CDR3 sequence is 15 residues long. Germline V gives CDR1 SGHRS, CDR2 YFSETQ. Trimming stripped 3 bases from V and 6 bases from J, with 18 bases between. This CDR3 is CASSSQPDRMDGYTF. The CDR3 bases are TGCGCCAGCAGCTCCCAGCCTGACCGGATGGATGGCTACACCTTC.

This clonotype was seen only a few times. The chain uses TRBV20-1 and TRBJ1-1; D might be TRBD1 (5 bases). Germline V gene sequence: CDR1 DFQATT, CDR2 SNEGSKA (reference sequence). V gave up 0 bases and J gave up 6 bases, with 11 bases separating them. The CDR3 length is 13 residues. CDR3 in DNA: TGCAGTGCTAGAGATTCGGGGACGCCTGAAGCTTTCTTT. This gives the protein CSARDSGTPEAFF.

This clonotype was detected once. The V call is TRBV12-3 or TRBV12-4, the J call TRBJ1-4; D gene uncertain. This CDR3 is built from 14 residues. Trimming removed 6 bases from V and 7 bases from J, with 15 bases in between. The CDR3 protein is CASRGPRTGEKLFF. In DNA form, the CDR3 reads TGTGCCAGCAGAGGACCCAGGACGGGTGAAAAACTGTTTTTT.